The 20 T cell receptor beta chains given below trace back to one sample, sequenced in a study of blood T cell repertoires in COVID-19. The assay was immunoSEQ multiplex PCR, and TCRdb's table has in-frame clones only and misses some. This table has about 100,000 clones, approximately 84% appearing once. The sample consisted of peripheral blood. These receptor sequences come from a man aged 25-45 years in a cohort sampled during active COVID-19.

This chain links TRBV6-5 with TRBJ1-1; perhaps TRBD1 as D (6 bases). Trimming took off 6 bases at V and 8 bases at J, with 13 bases between the two ends. The CDR3 loop spans 12 amino acids. The germline gives CDR1 MNHEY, CDR2 SVGAGI. Here the CDR3 reads CASRQGWGEAFF. Here the CDR3 DNA reads TGTGCCAGCAGACAGGGTTGGGGAGAAGCTTTCTTT.

The chain has TRBV28 and TRBJ2-7, with 7 bases aligning to TRBD1. J lost 0 bases, V lost 5 bases, and 7 bases had no gene match. Germline V gene lookup returns CDR1 MDHEN and CDR2 SYDVKM. The CDR3 runs to 15 residues. The CDR3 protein is CASSPSGTDSYEQYF. CDR3 sequence (DNA): TGTGCCAGCAGTCCGTCCGGGACAGACTCCTACGAGCAGTACTTC.

The V and J genes are TRBV16 and TRBJ2-3; the D is unclear. The ends were cut back, 2 bases at V and 0 bases at J, with 6 bases in the middle. The CDR3 covers 14 residues. Looked up from germline, CDR1 is KGHSY and CDR2 is FQNENV. CDR3 protein: CASSQQTSTDTQYF. The CDR3 coding sequence is TGTGCCAGCAGCCAACAGACTAGCACAGATACGCAGTATTTT.

This CDR3 reads CASSSYRDYTDTQYF. CDR3 DNA: TGTGCCAGCAGCTCATACCGGGACTACACAGATACGCAGTATTTT. The chain employs TRBV11-1 and TRBJ2-3; 7 nucleotides match TRBD2. V lost 4 bases and J lost 2; bases outside the gene matches: 6. Germline V gives CDR1 SGHAT, CDR2 FQDESV (reference sequence). CDR3 size: 15 residues.

The V gene is TRBV30, the J gene TRBJ1-4; tentative D call: TRBD1 (6 bases). The CDR3 is 15 residues long. The germline V gene encodes CDR1 GTSNPN and CDR2 SVGIG (reference sequence). Trimming pared 0 bases from V and 8 bases from J, leaving 16 bases between. CDR3 bases: TGTGCCTGGAGTGTACAGGGCCTCAAGGAGGAAAAACTGTTTTTT. Encoded protein: CAWSVQGLKEEKLFF.

This chain uses TRBV5-5 with TRBJ2-4, with a weak D call TRBD2 (7 bases). The CDR3 consists of 17 residues. Germline-derived CDR1 and CDR2 are SGHKS and YYEKEE (reference sequence). V lost 0 bases and J 2 bases, leaving 15 bases between the germline ends. CDR3 nucleotides: TGTGCCAGCAGCTTGGCTGGGGGGGGGCTTACCAAAAACATTCAGTACTTC. The encoded protein is CASSLAGGGLTKNIQYF.

V usage is TRBV5-4 and J usage is TRBJ2-7, with 8 bases aligning to TRBD1. In germline, CDR1 is SGHNT, CDR2 YYREEE (reference sequence). The V gene end was trimmed by 4 bases and the J gene end by 7 bases; junction bases not matched to a gene: 10. CDR3 size: 14 residues. The CDR3 bases are TGTGCCAGCAGCCACCGACAGGGGTCTAGTGAGCAGTACTTC. It translates to CASSHRQGSSEQYF.

The rearrangement joins TRBV27 to TRBJ2-1; 15 positions match TRBD2. Germline CDR1 is MNHEY and CDR2 is SMNVEV (reference sequence). The J segment lost 7 bases and the V segment lost 5 bases, leaving 9 bases of the junction unmatched. The length of the CDR3 is 17 residues. The CDR3 sequence is CASSRRTSGGVGNEQFF. CDR3 sequence (DNA): TGTGCCAGCAGTAGAAGGACTAGCGGGGGGGTTGGAAATGAGCAGTTCTTC.

In its sample, this clone was seen once. The chain links TRBV11-2 to TRBJ1-4; tentative D call: TRBD1 (5 bases). V lost 1 base, J lost 5 bases, and 23 bases lay in between. The CDR3 is 19 amino acids. CDR1 and CDR2 from the germline V gene are SGHAT and FQNNGV. The CDR3 nucleotides are TGTGCCAGCAGCTTAGGGAGAGGCCTGATGGGGGGACCAAATGAAAAACTGTTTTTT. Protein: CASSLGRGLMGGPNEKLFF.

This clone showed up just once. The chain links TRBV5-4 to TRBJ1-2; 12 bases align to TRBD1. CDR3 length equals 16 residues. The germline CDR1 and CDR2 sequences are SGHNT and YYREEE (reference sequence). The V segment lost 4 bases and the J segment 4 bases; nucleotides outside the gene matches: 8. Written as DNA, the CDR3 is TGTGCCAGCAGCAAGGGACAGGGGGCGACTGCCTATGGCTACACCTTC. It specifies CASSKGQGATAYGYTF.

The J gene is TRBJ2-1, the V gene TRBV6-5; 11 positions match TRBD2. This CDR3 has 15 residues. V shed 5 bases and J 6 bases; nucleotides not matched to a gene: 6. CDR1 is MNHEY, CDR2 SVGAGI, per germline. The CDR3, as DNA: TGTGCCAGCAGTCAACTAGCGGGGGAGGGCAATGAGCAGTTCTTC. It codes for CASSQLAGEGNEQFF.

The chain couples TRBV30 to TRBJ1-1, with 8 nucleotides matching TRBD1. The CDR3 consists of 14 residues. The V gene's germline CDR1 is GTSNPN and CDR2 SVGIG (reference sequence). V dropped 5 bases and J dropped 6; count of bases not matched to a gene: 11. The CDR3 spells CAWRGQGISSEAFF. Here the CDR3 DNA reads TGTGCCTGGCGTGGACAGGGTATCTCCTCTGAAGCTTTCTTT.

A few counts support this clone. The chain employs TRBV18 and TRBJ2-2; D perhaps matches TRBD1 (5 bases). The V gene lost 4 bases and the J gene lost 5 bases, with 8 bases spanning the gap. This CDR3 comprises 13 residues. Germline CDR1 KGHSH, CDR2 LQKENI. The CDR3 sequence is CASSQQGTGELFF. The CDR3 region has the DNA TGTGCCAGCTCACAGCAGGGAACCGGGGAGCTGTTTTTT. Full variable domain (missing parts from reference TRBV18 and TRBJ2-2): NAGVMQNPRHLVRRRGQEARLRCSPMKGHSHVYWYRQLPEEGLKFMVYLQKENIIDESGMPKERFSAEFPKEGPSILRIQQVVRGDSAAYFCASSQQGTGELFFGEGSRLTVL.

The J gene is TRBJ1-6, the V gene TRBV10-3; D possibly corresponds to TRBD1 (6 bases). V lost 5 bases and J 1 base, leaving 12 bases between the germline ends. The CDR3 spans 16 residues. Germline V gene sequence: CDR1 ENHRY, CDR2 SYGVKD. CDR3 in DNA: TGTGCCATCAGTTCAGGGGTCGCATCCTATAATTCACCCCTCCACTTT. This translates into CAISSGVASYNSPLHF.

This CDR3 is CASSPQGQETQYF. The CDR3 bases are TGTGCCAGCAGTCCCCAGGGGCAAGAGACCCAGTACTTC. V and J are TRBV2 and TRBJ2-5, with D perhaps TRBD1 (6 bases). Trimming cost V 5 bases and J 2 bases, with 9 bases left between them. The CDR3 covers 13 residues. Germline V gene sequence: CDR1 SNHLY, CDR2 FYNNEI.

This sequence joins TRBV29-1 and TRBJ2-7; a weak D match, TRBD1 (5 bases). CDR3 length equals 12 residues. CDR1 and CDR2 (germline): SQVTM, ANQGSEA. The V end was cut by 6 bases, the J end by 2 bases, with 11 bases between. In nucleotides, the CDR3 is TGCAGCGTCTATACAGGTACCTACGAGCAGTACTTC. This translates into CSVYTGTYEQYF.

This clone was counted a single time. This chain links TRBV7-2 with TRBJ2-2, with TRBD2 matching over 10 bases. V trimming: 1 base; J trimming: 2 bases; junction bases outside the gene matches: 7. The germline V gene encodes CDR1 SGHTA and CDR2 FQGNSA. The CDR3 has 18 residues. This CDR3 reads CASSLVLAGDQNTGELFF. CDR3 DNA: TGTGCCAGCAGCTTAGTGCTAGCGGGGGACCAAAACACCGGGGAGCTGTTTTTT.

The chain joins TRBV11-2 to TRBJ2-5, with no clear D. The V end lost 1 base, the J end lost 0 bases, and 6 bases lay between the germline ends. The CDR3 extends over 14 amino acids. Germline V gene lookup returns CDR1 SGHAT and CDR2 FQNNGV. The CDR3 reads CASSLVTNQETQYF. The CDR3 DNA reads TGTGCCAGCAGCTTAGTTACTAACCAAGAGACCCAGTACTTC.

The rearrangement uses TRBV19 and TRBJ2-5; D is perhaps TRBD2 (5 bases). From germline, CDR1 is LNHDA and CDR2 SQIVND (reference sequence). V was clipped by 3 bases and J by 1 base, with 9 bases between them. The CDR3 contains 14 residues. CDR3 region: CASSMLAGQETQYF. The CDR3 DNA sequence: TGTGCCAGTAGTATGCTAGCAGGCCAAGAGACCCAGTACTTC.

The chain uses TRBV27 and TRBJ1-2; no clear D. Germline V CDR1 and CDR2: MNHEY, SMNVEV (reference sequence). With 5 bases removed from V and 8 bases from J, the gap between germline ends came to 21 bases. This CDR3 has 15 amino acids. CDR3 sequence reads: CASSPLPPEAVGYTF. CDR3 nucleotide sequence: TGTGCCAGCAGTCCACTACCTCCCGAGGCTGTGGGCTACACCTTC.